This TCR beta chain was recovered during a study of shared clonotypes between healthy human individuals. Study summary: Each donor's CD8 memory used one plate, CD8 naive two, each CD4 subset three.

Study conclusions and caveats: Depth of sequencing was expected to influence donor clonotype sharing. Generation probabilities were higher for clonotypes shared across all four sorted-subset donors than for unshared ones.

About this clone: The antigen is not known.

TCRdb's copy holds only in-frame clones and misses some; the assay was immunoSEQ multiplex PCR. The sample lists over a million clones, 96% occurring once. The CD4+ fraction was divided into a CD45RA+ naive subset and a CD45RA-negative memory subset. The sequence was obtained from a young man in good health. The sample taken for sequencing was naive CD4+ T cells sorted from blood. Subset defined: CD45RA+ positively selected.

This chain's CDR3 is CASSQQPVPSMNTEAFF. CDR3 in DNA: TGTGCCAGCAGCCAACAACCTGTGCCCTCTATGAACACTGAAGCTTTCTTT. The chain carries TRBV4-2 and TRBJ1-1; no clear D gene. Germline assignment: CDR1 LGHNA and CDR2 YNFKEQ. This CDR3 contains 17 residues. V was clipped by 2 bases and J by 0 bases, with 16 bases between them.